Listed below are T cell receptor beta chains from one sample, sequenced in a study of cytomegalovirus exposure and HLA in healthy donors. Here immunoSEQ multiplex PCR was the method, and the copy in TCRdb shows in-frame clones only, minus some. The sample gives about 150,000 clones, less than 90% of which show up once; 20% to 25% is in the top ten. Sequencing was done on a sample of PBMCs. These receptors were obtained from a young man in good health and CMV-seropositive. Both conserved end residues are part of each CDR3. A D gene is named only where the DNA matches it firmly. Clone size is not always given. Where it is, it says once, few, many or a class for expanded clones.

TRBV18	.	TRBJ1-6	.	CASSPGGPNSPLHF	TGTGCCAGCTCACCAGGAGGGCCCAATTCACCCCTCCACTTT
TRBV11-3	.	TRBJ2-2	TRBD2	CASSPRLAANTGELFF	TGTGCCAGCAGCCCCAGACTAGCGGCGAACACCGGGGAGCTGTTTTTT
TRBV2	.	TRBJ2-7	.	CASSGREGAYEQYF	TGTGCCAGCAGTGGGCGTGAAGGGGCCTACGAGCAGTACTTC
TRBV5-1	.	TRBJ2-1	.	CASSPDGDNEQFF	TGCGCCAGCAGCCCCGACGGGGACAATGAGCAGTTCTTC
TRBV7-6	.	TRBJ2-7	TRBD2	CASSLEWCGGDSYEQYF	TGTGCCAGCAGCTTAGAATGGTGCGGGGGGGACTCCTACGAGCAGTACTTC
TRBV10-3	.	TRBJ2-7	.	CALNGTGQYEQYF	TGTGCCTTGAACGGGACTGGGCAGTACGAGCAGTACTTC
TRBV7-6	once	TRBJ1-4	.	CASSLSLRNEKLFF	TGTGCCAGCAGCTTATCACTACGTAATGAAAAACTGTTTTTT
TRBV7-9	.	TRBJ2-5	.	CASSPGQKLETQYF	TGTGCCAGCAGCCCCGGACAGAAACTTGAGACCCAGTACTTC
TRBV11-2	.	TRBJ1-5	.	CASSLDRSQPQHF	TGTGCCAGCAGCTTAGACAGGTCCCAGCCCCAGCATTTT
TRBV5-1	.	TRBJ1-1	TRBD1	CASSSSTGGSSVTEAFF	TGCGCCAGCAGCTCATCTACAGGGGGCAGTTCGGTAACTGAAGCTTTCTTT
TRBV13	.	TRBJ2-2	TRBD2	CASSPGLAGGNTGELFF	TGTGCCAGCAGCCCAGGACTAGCGGGAGGAAACACCGGGGAGCTGTTTTTT
TRBV27	.	TRBJ2-7	.	CASSLTANYEQYF	TGTGCCAGCAGTTTGACAGCCAACTACGAGCAGTACTTC
TRBV27	.	TRBJ1-5	.	CASSFRGNQPQHF	TGTGCCAGCAGTTTTCGGGGTAACCAGCCCCAGCATTTT
TRBV11-3	.	TRBJ2-3	TRBD2	CASSPGRLAGPDTQYF	TGTGCCAGCAGCCCCGGGCGGCTAGCGGGACCAGATACGCAGTATTTT
TRBV27	.	TRBJ2-3	TRBD2	CASRRLAGGEDTQYF	TGTGCCAGCAGAAGACTAGCGGGGGGTGAAGATACGCAGTATTTT
TRBV7-6	.	TRBJ1-1	.	CASSLSGGPNTEAFF	TGTGCCAGCAGCTTATCTGGAGGCCCGAACACTGAAGCTTTCTTT
TRBV9	.	TRBJ1-3	TRBD1	CASSPQDRSGNTIYF	TGTGCCAGCAGCCCCCAGGACAGGTCCGGAAACACCATATATTTT
TRBV6-4	few	TRBJ2-2	.	CASSSANTGELFF	TGTGCCAGCAGTAGCGCGAACACCGGGGAGCTGTTTTTT
TRBV18	.	TRBJ2-5	TRBD1	CASSPNYDRGLETQYF	TGTGCCAGCTCACCAAATTACGACAGGGGGCTAGAGACCCAGTACTTC
TRBV9	.	TRBJ2-3	.	CASSPRQSTDTQYF	TGTGCCAGCAGCCCAAGACAGAGCACAGATACGCAGTATTTT
TRBV2	.	TRBJ1-2	TRBD1	CASSEGQGANYGYTF	TGTGCCAGCAGTGAAGGGCAGGGGGCCAACTATGGCTACACCTTC
TRBV6-6	once	TRBJ1-2	.	CASSTGLASGGYTF	TGTGCCAGCAGCACAGGTCTGGCGTCCGGGGGCTACACCTTC
TRBV6-5	.	TRBJ2-7	TRBD1	CASTGPGQGSYEQYF	TGTGCCAGCACCGGACCGGGACAGGGTTCCTACGAGCAGTACTTC
TRBV6-6	.	TRBJ1-1	.	CASSYSQGVNTEAFF	TGTGCCAGCAGTTACTCACAGGGCGTGAACACTGAAGCTTTCTTT
TRBV7-9	few	TRBJ1-5	.	CASSFSGRVNQPQHF	TGTGCCAGCAGCTTCTCAGGGCGAGTCAATCAGCCCCAGCATTTT
TRBV27	.	TRBJ1-2	.	CASSLHEGNYGYTF	TGTGCCAGCAGTTTACACGAGGGCAACTATGGCTACACCTTC
TRBV2	.	TRBJ1-5	.	CASSEGGRFGPQHF	TGTGCCAGCAGTGAAGGGGGGAGGTTTGGGCCCCAGCATTTT
TRBV2	few	TRBJ1-5	.	CASSERGSRNQPQHF	TGTGCCAGCAGTGAAAGGGGCAGCCGGAATCAGCCCCAGCATTTT
TRBV13	.	TRBJ2-5	.	CASSLIRETQYF	TGTGCCAGCAGCTTAATTCGAGAGACCCAGTACTTC
TRBV6-5	.	TRBJ2-7	TRBD1	CASSYSGQGRGYEQYF	TGTGCCAGCAGTTACTCTGGACAGGGACGGGGCTACGAGCAGTACTTC
TRBV28	.	TRBJ2-5	TRBD2	CASSLSGRVLGETQYF	TGTGCCAGCAGTCTTAGCGGGAGGGTCCTCGGGGAGACCCAGTACTTC